A selection of T cell receptor beta chains follows, all from one sample in a study of shared clonotypes between healthy human individuals. Libraries were prepared by immunoSEQ multiplex PCR; TCRdb keeps only in-frame clonotypes and omits some of them. The sample yields around 1,000,000 clones, around 77% seen once. The sample was memory CD4+ T cells from PBMCs. Every receptor here comes from a man between 18 and 35 years old in good health. Some clones in this sample may be carry-over from other donors' samples. The CDR3 runs from the conserved cysteine through the conserved F or W. The order of the fields is J gene, V gene, clone size, CDR3 protein. Clone size is not always given. Where it is, it says once, few, many or a class for expanded clones.

>TRBJ2-3|TRBV9|-
CASSPGVQNGDAQYF
>TRBJ2-3|TRBV5-4|-
CASSKTGGGIDTQYF
>TRBJ2-5|TRBV5-1|once
CASSNTGPTLQETQYF
>TRBJ1-6|TRBV2|-
CAGTGTIGSPLHF
>TRBJ1-2|TRBV7-2|-
CASSQGRRTNYGYTF
>TRBJ1-2|TRBV7-9|-
CASSLGTGYGYTF
>TRBJ2-3|TRBV5-4|-
CASSLGGESSTDTQYF
>TRBJ1-2|TRBV6-5|-
CASKETGATYGYTF
>TRBJ2-5|TRBV19|-
CASRGQGRETQYF
>TRBJ2-1|TRBV30|-
CAWESGIHSLYNEQFF
>TRBJ2-5|TRBV9|-
CASSAAGLQETQYF
>TRBJ1-2|TRBV28|-
CASSLGGGHYGYTF
>TRBJ2-4|TRBV11-1|-
CASSSAGVRGNIQYF
>TRBJ2-5|TRBV5-4|-
CASTTASQETQYF
>TRBJ2-7|TRBV5-1|-
CASSLGFGPYEQYF
>TRBJ1-2|TRBV6-1|once
CASSESVVTNYGYTF
>TRBJ1-6|TRBV6-5|-
CASSYGGGQGSPLHF
>TRBJ2-1|TRBV5-1|-
CASSSTGLAGFNEQFF
>TRBJ1-5|TRBV10-3|once
CAISESGVGAMDQPQHF
>TRBJ1-1|TRBV30|few
CAWSVGQGRTEAFF
>TRBJ2-1|TRBV7-9|-
CASSLALAGYNEQFF
>TRBJ2-7|TRBV5-1|-
CASSLDANSYEQYF
>TRBJ2-7|TRBV7-9|-
CASSFDRYSYEQYF
>TRBJ2-1|TRBV5-1|-
CASSPDLKAYNEQFF
>TRBJ2-3|TRBV5-8|few
CASSLGNNAALQYF
>TRBJ2-7|TRBV10-2|many
CASSDLESIWDEQYF
>TRBJ2-1|TRBV5-6|-
CASSSLTTANNEQFF
>TRBJ2-5|TRBV4-3|-
CASSQDRGSGETQYF
>TRBJ1-5|TRBV6-1|-
CASGWSGLMEPQHF
>TRBJ2-1|TRBV2|-
CASSDKPRSYNEQFF
>TRBJ1-5|TRBV5-6|-
CASSEDRGLGQPQHF